The present T cell receptor (beta chain) was sequenced within a study of blood T cell repertoires in COVID-19. The wider study: Samples taken during acute and convalescent COVID-19 were collected in the United States, Italy and Spain. Sources were T cells, B-cell-depleted T cells, or PBMCs; the material itself was cDNA or gDNA.

This clone was observed a few times. The germline CDR1 and CDR2 sequences are LNHDA and SQIVND (reference sequence). CDR3 length: 14 residues. Trimming shortened V by 3 bases and J by 0 bases, and 8 bases separated the two germline ends. As handled by the study authors: Amplification of reference gene primers was used by the study to estimate nucleated cell counts. Only in-frame clones appear in the TCRdb table, and some are missing; sequencing was by immunoSEQ multiplex PCR. Clone size and the V and J calls come from that table; the DNA yielded D and trimming. The sample carries about 120,000 clones, around 77% recorded once.

This clonotype was sampled from a human donor in a cohort sampled during active COVID-19. Sequenced: peripheral blood. This chain joins TRBV19 and TRBJ1-1; D gene uncertain. The CDR3 region has the DNA TGTGCCAGTAGTATGGGGAGCATGAACACTGAAGCTTTCTTT. It codes for CASSMGSMNTEAFF.